This T cell receptor beta chain was captured by sequencing in a study of T cell responses to AZD1222 COVID-19 vaccine. Findings and limits, study-wide: The sample set comprised mostly white British donors with more females, and clonal diversity was possibly underestimated. Spike-specific TCR depth and breadth grew after two AZD1222 doses.

Generated by immunoSEQ multiplex PCR, the TCRdb table keeps only in-frame clones and is missing some. Found here are approximately 100,000 clones, about 83% of them singletons; the top ten hold around 12%. Turning to this clone: Antigen specificity is unknown.

Germline V gives CDR1 SGHTA, CDR2 FQGNSA. This CDR3 is 15 amino acids long. Trimming shortened V by 5 bases and J by 2 bases, and 13 bases separated the two germline ends. The TCR originated in an adult in good health. The sample consisted of peripheral blood, taken on day 0 of AZD1222 vaccination. The genes are TRBV7-2 and TRBJ2-1; a weak D match, TRBD1 (6 bases). The CDR3 DNA sequence: TGTGCCAGCAGCCCAGGGGCGGAGCCCTACAATGAGCAGTTCTTC. Protein product: CASSPGAEPYNEQFF.